This section outlines one TCR beta chain sequence together with its context. The sample belongs to a study of blood T cell repertoires in COVID-19. Study at large: Sources were T cells, B-cell-depleted T cells, or PBMCs; the material itself was cDNA or gDNA.

V was shortened by 0 bases and J by 7 bases, with 12 bases between the two germline ends. There are 15 residues in the CDR3. Germline-derived CDR1 and CDR2 are LGHNA and YSLEER. Methods used by the authors: Estimated nucleated cell counts came from reference gene primer amplification. Clones were read by immunoSEQ multiplex PCR, and TCRdb kept only the in-frame ones, dropping some. The V and J calls and the clone size are those of that table, but D and trimming were determined from the DNA. The sample lists over 200,000 clones, more than 90% seen once, with about 2.5% in the top ten. The receptor comes from a person aged 18 to 30 with COVID-19, enrolled during active disease. The sequencing input was peripheral blood. This sequence joins TRBV4-3 and TRBJ1-4; D might be TRBD1 (6 bases). The CDR3 reads CASSQENREIEKLFF. The CDR3 bases are TGCGCCAGCAGCCAAGAGAACAGGGAGATTGAAAAACTGTTTTTT.